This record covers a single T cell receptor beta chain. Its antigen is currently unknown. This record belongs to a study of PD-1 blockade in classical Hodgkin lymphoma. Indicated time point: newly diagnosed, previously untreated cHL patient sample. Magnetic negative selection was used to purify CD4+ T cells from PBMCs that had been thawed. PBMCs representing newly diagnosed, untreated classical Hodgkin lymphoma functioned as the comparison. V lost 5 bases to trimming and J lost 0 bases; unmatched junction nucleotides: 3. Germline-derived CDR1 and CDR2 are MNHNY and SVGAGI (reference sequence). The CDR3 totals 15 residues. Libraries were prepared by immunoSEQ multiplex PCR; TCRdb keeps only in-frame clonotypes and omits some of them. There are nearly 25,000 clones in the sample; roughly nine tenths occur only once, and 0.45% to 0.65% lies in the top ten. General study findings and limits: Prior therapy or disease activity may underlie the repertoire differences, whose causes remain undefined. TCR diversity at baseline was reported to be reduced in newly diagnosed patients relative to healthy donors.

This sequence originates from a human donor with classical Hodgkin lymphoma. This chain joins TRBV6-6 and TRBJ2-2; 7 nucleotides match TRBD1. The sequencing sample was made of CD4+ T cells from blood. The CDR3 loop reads CASSQGQTNTGELFF. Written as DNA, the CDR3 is TGTGCCAGCAGTCAGGGACAGACGAACACCGGGGAGCTGTTTTTT.